Reported below is one T cell receptor (beta chain). Sequenced by immunoSEQ multiplex PCR; TCRdb stores in-frame clones only, minus some. The data show 110,000 to 150,000 clones, roughly 88% seen once. The sample originates from a study of cytomegalovirus exposure and HLA in healthy donors. The specimen sequenced was PBMCs. This TCR was sampled from a woman aged 18-29 years in good health and CMV-seropositive.

The DNA for the CDR3 is TGTGCCAGCAGCGGGGAGGGCCCCCACCAAGAGACCCAGTACTTC. It encodes CASSGEGPHQETQYF. The chain joins TRBV6-6 to TRBJ2-5; 7 bases are shared with TRBD2. The CDR3 has 15 residues. After removal of 6 bases from V and 0 bases from J, the junction contained 7 bases not matched to a gene. Germline-derived CDR1 and CDR2 are MNHNY and SVGAGI (reference sequence).